The 6 T cell receptor beta chains in this list originate from one sample, sequenced in a study of sequential checkpoint blockade in melanoma. Noted treatment: randomized to nivolumab then ipilimumab (arm A) or the reverse (arm B). Only in-frame clones appear in the TCRdb table, and some are missing; sequencing was by immunoSEQ multiplex PCR. The data show about 16,000 clones, 90% to 95% seen once. Here the sequenced sample was CD8+ T cells sorted from blood (inferred from file names), taken from a patient given nivolumab and ipilimumab in sequence. The receptors originated from a human donor with melanoma.

This clone has a single count. The V gene is TRBV11-2, the J gene TRBJ2-7; 7 nucleotides line up with TRBD1. The CDR3 covers 14 residues. CDR1 is SGHAT, CDR2 FQNNGV, per germline. Trimming removed 7 bases from V and 6 bases from J; junction bases left unmatched: 12. The CDR3, as DNA: TGTGCCAGCATCTCGCGACAGGGCCCTACCGAGCAGTACTTC. It translates to CASISRQGPTEQYF.

The chain couples TRBV5-1 to TRBJ1-4; D possibly corresponds to TRBD1 (5 bases). There are 14 residues in the CDR3. Per the germline V gene, CDR1 is SGHRS and CDR2 is YFSETQ. V was shortened by 3 bases and J by 1 base, with 7 bases between the two germline ends. CDR3 amino acids: CASSSGGTNEKLFF. CDR3 DNA: TGCGCCAGCAGCTCGGGGGGAACTAATGAAAAACTGTTTTTT. The full variable domain, completed using reference TRBV5-1 and TRBJ1-4, is KAGVTQTPRYLIKTRGQQVTLSCSPISGHRSVSWYQQTPGQGLQFLFEYFSETQRNKGNFPGRFSGRQFSNSRSEMNVSTLELGDSALYLCASSSGGTNEKLFFGSGTQLSVL.

This rearrangement joins TRBV7-2 to TRBJ1-1; no firm D call. This CDR3 spans 15 amino acids. The germline V gene encodes CDR1 SGHTA and CDR2 FQGNSA. V was clipped by 0 bases and J by 0 bases, with 8 bases between them. DNA for the CDR3: TGTGCCAGCAGCTTAGCACCCGGGTTGAACACTGAAGCTTTCTTT. It encodes CASSLAPGLNTEAFF.

V usage is TRBV28 and J usage is TRBJ1-5, with 10 bases matching TRBD1. CDR1 is MDHEN, CDR2 SYDVKM, per germline. Losses at the gene ends were 7 bases for V and 2 bases for J; bases not matched to a gene: 20. The CDR3 runs 20 residues. The CDR3 region has the DNA TGTGCCAGCACCATGATACCGGGACAGGGGCGGGTATGGGGCAATCAGCCCCAGCATTTT. It specifies CASTMIPGQGRVWGNQPQHF.

The chain uses TRBV9 and TRBJ2-3; TRBD1 aligns across 8 bases. This CDR3 spans 13 amino acids. The trim removed 0 bases at V and 11 bases at J, leaving 5 bases unmatched. Germline assignment: CDR1 SGDLS and CDR2 YYNGEE. The CDR3 DNA follows: TGTGCCAGCAGCGTAGTTGGACAGGGAGGGCAGTATTTT. Its protein product is CASSVVGQGGQYF. The complete variable domain, with remaining parts taken from reference TRBV9 and TRBJ2-3, reads DSGVTQTPKHLITATGQRVTLRCSPRSGDLSVYWYQQSLDQGLQFLIQYYNGEERAKGNILERFSAQQFPDLHSELNLSSLELGDSALYFCASSVVGQGGQYFGPGTRLTVL.

CDR3 nucleotide sequence: TGCGCCAGCAGCCAAGATCGGACAGGCACTGAAGCTTTCTTT. Translating it yields CASSQDRTGTEAFF. The chain employs TRBV4-1 and TRBJ1-1; 7 bases align to TRBD1. In germline, CDR1 is MGHRA, CDR2 YSYEKL. V lost 0 bases to trimming and J lost 4 bases; unmatched junction nucleotides: 2. The CDR3 is made up of 14 amino acids.